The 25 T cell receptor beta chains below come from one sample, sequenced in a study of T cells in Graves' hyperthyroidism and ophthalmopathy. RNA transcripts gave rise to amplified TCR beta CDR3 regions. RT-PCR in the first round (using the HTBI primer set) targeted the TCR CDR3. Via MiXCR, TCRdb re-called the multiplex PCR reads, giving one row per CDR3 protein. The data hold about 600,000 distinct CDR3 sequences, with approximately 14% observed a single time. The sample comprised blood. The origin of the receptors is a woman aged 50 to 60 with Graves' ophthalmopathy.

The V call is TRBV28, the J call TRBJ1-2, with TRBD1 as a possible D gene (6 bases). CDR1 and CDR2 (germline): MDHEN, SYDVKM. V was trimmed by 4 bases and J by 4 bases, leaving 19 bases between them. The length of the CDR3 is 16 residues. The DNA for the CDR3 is TGTGCCAGCAGTTGGGGAAGGGGGGAAGGCGGCTATGGCTACACCTTC. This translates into CASSWGRGEGGYGYTF.

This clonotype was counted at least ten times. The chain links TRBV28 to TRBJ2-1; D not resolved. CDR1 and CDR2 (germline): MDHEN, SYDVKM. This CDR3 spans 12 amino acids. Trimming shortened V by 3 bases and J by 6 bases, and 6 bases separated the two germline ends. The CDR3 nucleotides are TGTGCCAGCAGTTTGGGCCCCAATGAGCAGTTCTTC. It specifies CASSLGPNEQFF. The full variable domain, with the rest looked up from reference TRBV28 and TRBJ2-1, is DVKVTQSSRYLVKRTGEKVFLECVQDMDHENMFWYRQDPGLGLRLIYFSYDVKMKEKGDIPEGYSVSREKKERFSLILESASTNQTSMYLCASSLGPNEQFFGPGTRLTVL.

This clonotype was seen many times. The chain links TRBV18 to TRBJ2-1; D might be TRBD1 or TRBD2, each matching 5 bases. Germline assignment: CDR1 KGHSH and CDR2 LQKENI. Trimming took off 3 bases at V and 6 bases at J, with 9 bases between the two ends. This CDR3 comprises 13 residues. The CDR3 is CASSPGRPNEQFF. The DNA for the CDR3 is TGTGCCAGCTCACCGGGACGACCCAATGAGCAGTTCTTC.

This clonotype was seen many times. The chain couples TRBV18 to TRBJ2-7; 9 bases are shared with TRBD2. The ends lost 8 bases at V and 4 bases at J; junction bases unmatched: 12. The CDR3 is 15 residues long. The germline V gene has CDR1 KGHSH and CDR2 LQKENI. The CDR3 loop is CASSPRVAGAYEQYF. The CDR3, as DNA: TGTGCCAGCAGCCCCAGGGTAGCGGGAGCGTACGAGCAGTACTTC.

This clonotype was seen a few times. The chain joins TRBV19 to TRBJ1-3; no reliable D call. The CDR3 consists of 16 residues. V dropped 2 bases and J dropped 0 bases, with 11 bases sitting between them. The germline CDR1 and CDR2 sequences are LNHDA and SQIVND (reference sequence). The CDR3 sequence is CASSIPGPSSGNTIYF. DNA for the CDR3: TGTGCCAGTAGTATACCCGGACCGTCCTCTGGAAACACCATATATTTT.

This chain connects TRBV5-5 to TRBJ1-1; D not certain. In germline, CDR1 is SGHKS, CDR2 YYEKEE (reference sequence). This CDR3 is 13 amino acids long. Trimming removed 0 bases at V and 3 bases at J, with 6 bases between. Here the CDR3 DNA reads TGTGCCAGCAGCTTGGCAGCAGACACTGAAGCTTTCTTT. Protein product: CASSLAADTEAFF.

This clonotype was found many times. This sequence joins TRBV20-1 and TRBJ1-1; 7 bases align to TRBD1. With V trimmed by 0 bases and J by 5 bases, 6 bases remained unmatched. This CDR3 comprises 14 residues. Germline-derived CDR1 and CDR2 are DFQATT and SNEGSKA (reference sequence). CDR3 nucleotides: TGCAGTGCTAGAGAGACAGGGCGGGGAACTGAAGCTTTCTTT. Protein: CSARETGRGTEAFF.

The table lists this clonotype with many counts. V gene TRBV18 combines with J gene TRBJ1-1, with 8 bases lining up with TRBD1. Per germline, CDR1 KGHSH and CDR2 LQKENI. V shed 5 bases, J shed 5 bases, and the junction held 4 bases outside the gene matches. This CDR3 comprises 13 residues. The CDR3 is CASSSGQGTEAFF. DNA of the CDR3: TGTGCCAGCTCATCAGGACAGGGTACTGAAGCTTTCTTT.

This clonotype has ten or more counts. The DNA of the CDR3 is TGTGCCAGCAGTTTATGGTCTACTACTTACGAGCAGTACTTC. This gives the protein CASSLWSTTYEQYF. The chain is built from TRBV28 and TRBJ2-7; no reliable D call. Germline assignment: CDR1 MDHEN and CDR2 SYDVKM. CDR3 length equals 14 residues. Between the trimmed V and J ends, which lost 0 bases and 4 bases, there was a span of 10 bases.

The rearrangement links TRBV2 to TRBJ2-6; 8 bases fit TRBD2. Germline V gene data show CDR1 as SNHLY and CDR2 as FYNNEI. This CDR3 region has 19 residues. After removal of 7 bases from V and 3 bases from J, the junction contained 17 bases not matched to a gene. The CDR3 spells CASTGTVVSSGFGANVLTF. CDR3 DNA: TGTGCCAGCACCGGGACGGTGGTCTCTAGCGGGTTTGGGGCCAACGTCCTGACTTTC.

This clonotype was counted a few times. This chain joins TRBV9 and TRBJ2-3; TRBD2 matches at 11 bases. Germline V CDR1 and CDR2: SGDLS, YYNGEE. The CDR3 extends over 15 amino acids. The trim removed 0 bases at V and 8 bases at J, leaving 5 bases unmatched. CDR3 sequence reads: CASSVETSGSGTQYF. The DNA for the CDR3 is TGTGCCAGCAGCGTAGAAACTAGCGGGAGTGGTACGCAGTATTTT.

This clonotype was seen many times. The CDR3 sequence: CASSETGGGQPQHF. In DNA, the CDR3 is TGTGCCAGCAGCGAGACAGGGGGGGGTCAGCCCCAGCATTTT. The J gene is TRBJ1-5, the V gene TRBV7-2; 9 bases are a match to TRBD1. Germline CDR1 SGHTA, CDR2 FQGNSA. CDR3 size: 14 residues. V gave up 5 bases and J gave up 6 bases; unmatched junction bases: 5. The whole variable domain, remainder taken from reference TRBV7-2 and TRBJ1-5, is GAGVSQSPSNKVTEKGKDVELRCDPISGHTALYWYRQSLGQGLEFLIYFQGNSAPDKSGLPSDRFSAERTGGSVSTLTIQRTQQEDSAVYLCASSETGGGQPQHFGDGTRLSIL.

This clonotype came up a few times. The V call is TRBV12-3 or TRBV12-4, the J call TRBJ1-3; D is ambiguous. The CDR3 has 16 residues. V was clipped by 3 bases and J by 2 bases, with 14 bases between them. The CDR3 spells CASSFAHWRPGNTIYF. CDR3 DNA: TGTGCCAGCAGTTTCGCCCACTGGCGGCCTGGAAACACCATATATTTT.

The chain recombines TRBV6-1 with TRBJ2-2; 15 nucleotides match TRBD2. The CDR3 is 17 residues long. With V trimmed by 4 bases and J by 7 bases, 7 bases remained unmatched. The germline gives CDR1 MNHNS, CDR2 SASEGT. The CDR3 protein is CASSGPGLAGGLGELFF. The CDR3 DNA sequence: TGTGCCAGCAGTGGCCCGGGACTAGCGGGAGGACTCGGGGAGCTGTTTTTT.

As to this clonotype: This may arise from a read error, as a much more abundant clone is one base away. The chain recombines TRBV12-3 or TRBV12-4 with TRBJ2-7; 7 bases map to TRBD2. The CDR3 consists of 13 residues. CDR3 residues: CVSSLREAYEQYF. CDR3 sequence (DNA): TGTGTCAGCAGCTTACGGGAGGCCTACGAGCAGTACTTC.

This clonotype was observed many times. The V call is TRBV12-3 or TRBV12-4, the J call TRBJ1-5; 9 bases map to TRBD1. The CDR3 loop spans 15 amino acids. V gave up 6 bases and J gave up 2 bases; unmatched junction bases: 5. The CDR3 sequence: CASSQTGGRNQPQHF. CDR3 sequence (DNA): TGTGCCAGCAGCCAAACAGGGGGCCGCAATCAGCCCCAGCATTTT.

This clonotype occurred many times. For the CDR3, the DNA is TGTGCCAGCAGTCAACTCCCTTATGATAGCAATCAGCCCCAGCATTTT. It yields the protein CASSQLPYDSNQPQHF. The chain carries TRBV28 and TRBJ1-5; the D is unclear. Trimming pared 5 bases from V and 0 bases from J, leaving 14 bases between. CDR1 and CDR2 from the germline V gene are MDHEN and SYDVKM. There are 16 residues in the CDR3.

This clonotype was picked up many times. The CDR3 region is CASSSDGNQETQYF. CDR3 in DNA: TGCGCCAGCAGCTCGGACGGCAACCAAGAGACCCAGTACTTC. The V gene is TRBV5-1, the J gene TRBJ2-5; no clear D. This CDR3 is 14 amino acids long. Trimming pared 3 bases from V and 0 bases from J, leaving 9 bases between. Per germline, CDR1 SGHRS and CDR2 YFSETQ. Full variable domain (outside the CDR3, taken from reference TRBV5-1 and TRBJ2-5): KAGVTQTPRYLIKTRGQQVTLSCSPISGHRSVSWYQQTPGQGLQFLFEYFSETQRNKGNFPGRFSGRQFSNSRSEMNVSTLELGDSALYLCASSSDGNQETQYFGPGTRLLVL.

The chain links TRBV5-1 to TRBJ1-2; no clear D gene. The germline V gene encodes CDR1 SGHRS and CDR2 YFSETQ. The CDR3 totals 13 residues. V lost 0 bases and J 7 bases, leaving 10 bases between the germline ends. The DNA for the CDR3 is TGCGCCAGCAGCTTGGTTCGGGAGGGTGGCTACACCTTC. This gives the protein CASSLVREGGYTF.

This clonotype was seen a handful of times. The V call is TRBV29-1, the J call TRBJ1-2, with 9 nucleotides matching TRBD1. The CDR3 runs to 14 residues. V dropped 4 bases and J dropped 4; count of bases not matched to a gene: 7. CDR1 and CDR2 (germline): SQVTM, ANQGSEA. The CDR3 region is CSVVPRQGVYGYTF. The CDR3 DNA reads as TGCAGCGTTGTCCCCAGACAGGGGGTCTATGGCTACACCTTC.

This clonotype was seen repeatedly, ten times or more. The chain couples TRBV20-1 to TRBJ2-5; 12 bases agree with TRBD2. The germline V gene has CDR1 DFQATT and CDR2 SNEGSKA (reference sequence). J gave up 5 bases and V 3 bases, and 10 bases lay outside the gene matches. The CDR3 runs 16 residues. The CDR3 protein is CSASLTSGSPMETQYF. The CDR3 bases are TGCAGTGCTAGTTTGACTAGCGGGAGTCCTATGGAGACCCAGTACTTC.

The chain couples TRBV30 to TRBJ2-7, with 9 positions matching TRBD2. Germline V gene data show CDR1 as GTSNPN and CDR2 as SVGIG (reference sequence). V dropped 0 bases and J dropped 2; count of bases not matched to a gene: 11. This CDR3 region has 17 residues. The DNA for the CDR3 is TGTGCCTGGAGTGTAGGGTTAGCGGGAGTGAATACCTACGAGCAGTACTTC. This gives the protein CAWSVGLAGVNTYEQYF.

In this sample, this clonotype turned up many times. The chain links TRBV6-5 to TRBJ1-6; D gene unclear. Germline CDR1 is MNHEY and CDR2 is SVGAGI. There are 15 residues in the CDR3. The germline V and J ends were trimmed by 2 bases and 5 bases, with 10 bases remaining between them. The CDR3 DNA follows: TGTGCCAGCAGTTACGGAGGCTTCGATAATTCACCCCTCCACTTT. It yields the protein CASSYGGFDNSPLHF.

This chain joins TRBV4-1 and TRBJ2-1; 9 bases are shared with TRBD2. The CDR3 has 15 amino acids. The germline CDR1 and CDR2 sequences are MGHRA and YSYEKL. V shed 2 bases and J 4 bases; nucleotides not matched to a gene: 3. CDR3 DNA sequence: TGCGCCAGCAGCCAACCAGCGGGAGGATACAATGAGCAGTTCTTC. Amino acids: CASSQPAGGYNEQFF.

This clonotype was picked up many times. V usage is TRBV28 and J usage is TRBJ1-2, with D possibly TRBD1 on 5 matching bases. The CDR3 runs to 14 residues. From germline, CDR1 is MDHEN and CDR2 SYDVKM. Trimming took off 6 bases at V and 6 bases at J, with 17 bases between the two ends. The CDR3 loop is CASSFPRGWHGYTF. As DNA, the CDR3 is TGTGCCAGCAGCTTCCCTCGGGGCTGGCATGGCTACACCTTC.